This T cell receptor beta chain was documented in a study of blood T cell repertoires in COVID-19. For the study at large: The analysed material was cDNA or gDNA that came from T cells, B-cell-depleted T cells, or PBMCs.

The V end was cut by 5 bases, the J end by 9 bases, with 20 bases between. The germline gives CDR1 WNHNN, CDR2 SYGVQD (reference sequence). The CDR3 is 14 residues long. Clones were read by immunoSEQ multiplex PCR, and TCRdb kept only the in-frame ones, dropping some. The data show roughly 190,000 clones, around 80% seen once. V and J are TRBV10-1 and TRBJ2-7; a possible D gene is TRBD1 (5 bases). The receptor comes from a woman aged 50 to 65 with acute or convalescent COVID-19. Sequencing used peripheral blood. The CDR3 reads CASSSDTARDGQYF. The CDR3 DNA follows: TGCGCCAGCAGTTCGGACACGGCAAGAGATGGGCAGTACTTC.